This passage covers 17 T cell receptor beta chains from one sample sequenced in a study of memory CD4+ T cells and cytomegalovirus serostatus. Here immunoSEQ multiplex PCR was the method, and the copy in TCRdb shows in-frame clones only, minus some. The sample shows 75,000 to 90,000 clones, 65% to 85% of them seen only once. The sort gate was single viable CD3+CD4+CD8-CD45RO+ cells for memory CD4+ T cells. Sequenced: memory CD4+ T cells from blood. The receptors shown here come from an adult in good health and CMV-seronegative.

The chain combines TRBV5-1 with TRBJ2-7; 7 positions agree with TRBD1. Germline V lookup: CDR1 SGHRS, CDR2 YFSETQ. This CDR3 is built from 14 residues. The V and J ends lost 4 bases and 2 bases, in that order; junction bases with no gene match: 6. Written as DNA, the CDR3 is TGCGCCAGCAGCCTAGGGACAGTTGCCTACGAGCAGTACTTC. Translating it yields CASSLGTVAYEQYF.

The rearrangement joins TRBV5-1 to TRBJ2-3, with D perhaps TRBD1 or TRBD2 (6 bases each). V lost 1 base and J lost 2, with 11 bases in between. CDR1 and CDR2 from the germline V gene are SGHRS and YFSETQ. This CDR3 contains 15 residues. CDR3 in amino acids: CASSLTGAFTDTQYF. Here the CDR3 DNA reads TGCGCCAGCAGCTTGACGGGGGCCTTCACAGATACGCAGTATTTT. Looking up the rest from reference TRBV5-1 and TRBJ2-3 gives the full variable domain: KAGVTQTPRYLIKTRGQQVTLSCSPISGHRSVSWYQQTPGQGLQFLFEYFSETQRNKGNFPGRFSGRQFSNSRSEMNVSTLELGDSALYLCASSLTGAFTDTQYFGPGTRLTVL.

The genes are TRBV30 and TRBJ1-3; D may be TRBD1 (5 bases). The CDR3 has 14 amino acids. Trimming took off 8 bases at V and 4 bases at J, with 18 bases between the two ends. The germline V gene has CDR1 GTSNPN and CDR2 SVGIG (reference sequence). CDR3 coding DNA: TGTGCCGGGTCGAAGGGGTCTACAGGAAACACCATATATTTT. As protein: CAGSKGSTGNTIYF.

The chain's CDR3 is CASTSSANTGELFF. CDR3 DNA sequence: TGTGCCAGCACCTCCAGTGCGAACACCGGGGAGCTGTTTTTT. J is TRBJ2-2 and V is TRBV9; D is undetermined. CDR3 length equals 14 residues. V was trimmed by 6 bases and J by 0 bases, leaving 9 bases between them. CDR1 is SGDLS and CDR2 is YYNGEE in the germline V gene.

V gene TRBV2 combines with J gene TRBJ2-3; 10 nucleotides agree with TRBD2. After removal of 6 bases from V and 0 bases from J, the junction contained 12 bases not matched to a gene. The CDR3 spans 18 residues. CDR1 is SNHLY and CDR2 is FYNNEI in the germline V gene. The chain's CDR3 is CASRKELAGALSTDTQYF. The CDR3 DNA follows: TGTGCCAGCAGAAAGGAGCTAGCGGGGGCCCTTAGCACAGATACGCAGTATTTT.

The chain employs TRBV28 and TRBJ1-6; 7 nucleotides agree with TRBD1. V was clipped by 7 bases and J by 10 bases; unmatched bases: 13. There are 15 residues in the CDR3. In germline, CDR1 is MDHEN, CDR2 SYDVKM. This chain's CDR3 is CASNQGDSHGSPLHF. The CDR3 bases are TGTGCCAGCAATCAGGGGGACAGCCACGGGTCACCCCTCCACTTT.

This sequence joins TRBV5-4 and TRBJ1-2, with D perhaps matching TRBD1 (5 bases). V dropped 4 bases and J dropped 5 bases, with 15 bases sitting between them. The CDR3 totals 14 residues. CDR1 is SGHNT, CDR2 YYREEE, per germline (reference sequence). CDR3 region: CASSPQGGYYGYTF. The CDR3 DNA reads as TGTGCCAGCAGCCCGCAGGGAGGATATTATGGCTACACCTTC. Variable domain in full (rest from reference TRBV5-4 and TRBJ1-2): ETGVTQSPTHLIKTRGQQVTLRCSSQSGHNTVSWYQQALGQGPQFIFQYYREEENGRGNFPPRFSGLQFPNYSSELNVNALELDDSALYLCASSPQGGYYGYTFGSGTRLTVV.

In this sample, this clone turned up a few times. The genes are TRBV9 and TRBJ2-2, with D unresolved. CDR1 SGDLS and CDR2 YYNGEE come from the germline V gene. This CDR3 has 11 residues. Trimming left V 0 bases short and J 11 bases short, with 5 bases between. Here the CDR3 DNA reads TGTGCCAGCAGCGTAGCAGAAGAGCTGTTTTTT. This sequence encodes CASSVAEELFF.

The chain employs TRBV28 and TRBJ1-4; a possible D gene is TRBD1 (6 bases). There are 14 residues in the CDR3. V was trimmed by 7 bases and J by 7 bases, leaving 16 bases between them. Germline CDR1 reads MDHEN; CDR2 reads SYDVKM. The CDR3 spells CASTIRRGSEKLFF. CDR3 nucleotide sequence: TGTGCCAGCACCATAAGGAGGGGGAGTGAAAAACTGTTTTTT.

This clone showed up just a few times. The gene calls are TRBV6-1 and TRBJ1-2; D gene unclear. This CDR3 spans 15 amino acids. CDR1 is MNHNS, CDR2 SASEGT, per germline. The germline V and J ends were trimmed by 0 bases and 4 bases, with 12 bases remaining between them. The CDR3 DNA is TGTGCCAGCAGTGAAGCGGTAGGGCAGATCTATGGCTACACCTTC. Translated, it gives CASSEAVGQIYGYTF.

The chain combines TRBV9 with TRBJ1-3; no definite D call. Trimming cost V 0 bases and J 0 bases, with 16 bases left between them. This CDR3 comprises 18 residues. Germline loops: CDR1 SGDLS, CDR2 YYNGEE. The CDR3 loop is CASSVGTQYGGSGNTIYF. In nucleotides, the CDR3 is TGTGCCAGCAGCGTAGGGACTCAATACGGCGGCTCTGGAAACACCATATATTTT. Filled out from reference TRBV9 and TRBJ1-3, the complete variable domain reads DSGVTQTPKHLITATGQRVTLRCSPRSGDLSVYWYQQSLDQGLQFLIQYYNGEERAKGNILERFSAQQFPDLHSELNLSSLELGDSALYFCASSVGTQYGGSGNTIYFGEGSWLTVV.

This chain uses TRBV18 with TRBJ1-1; TRBD1 is a possible D gene (5 bases). The CDR3 is 15 amino acids. V lost 6 bases to trimming and J lost 0 bases, with 14 bases between them. Germline CDR1 is KGHSH and CDR2 is LQKENI. The CDR3 coding sequence is TGTGCCAGCTCCCCAGGGTATAGGGTGAACACTGAAGCTTTCTTT. This codes for CASSPGYRVNTEAFF.

V usage is TRBV6-1 and J usage is TRBJ1-2; D is perhaps TRBD1 (5 bases). The CDR3 sequence is 13 residues long. V was clipped by 5 bases and J by 5 bases, with 12 bases between them. Germline assignment: CDR1 MNHNS and CDR2 SASEGT. The CDR3 DNA sequence: TGTGCCAGCAGTCCTCTGGACAATTATGGCTACACCTTC. This codes for CASSPLDNYGYTF.

The chain uses TRBV28 and TRBJ1-4; the D gene is possibly TRBD1 (5 bases). CDR3 length: 17 amino acids. Germline assignment: CDR1 MDHEN and CDR2 SYDVKM. V lost 1 base and J 0 bases, leaving 12 bases between the germline ends. In nucleotides, the CDR3 is TGTGCCAGCAGTTTATTCTCCCGGGGCCCAACTAATGAAAAACTGTTTTTT. The encoded protein is CASSLFSRGPTNEKLFF.

The gene calls are TRBV18 and TRBJ2-7; 12 nucleotides match TRBD2. The CDR3 has 15 residues. V trimming: 1 base; J trimming: 2 bases; junction bases outside the gene matches: 0. Germline V lookup: CDR1 KGHSH, CDR2 LQKENI. In nucleotides, the CDR3 is TGTGCCAGCTCACCACGGACTAGCGGGACCTACGAGCAGTACTTC. As protein: CASSPRTSGTYEQYF.

The chain has TRBV2 and TRBJ2-7, with D possibly matching TRBD1 (5 bases). Germline CDR1 is SNHLY and CDR2 is FYNNEI. The CDR3 totals 13 residues. Deletions cut 4 bases from V and 2 bases from J, with 9 bases between. The CDR3 sequence: CASSGATAYEQYF. The CDR3 DNA reads as TGTGCCAGCAGTGGGGCGACAGCCTACGAGCAGTACTTC. Using reference TRBV2 and TRBJ2-7 for the parts outside the CDR3, the full variable domain is EPEVTQTPSHQVTQMGQEVILRCVPISNHLYFYWYRQILGQKVEFLVSFYNNEISEKSEIFDDQFSVERPDGSNFTLKIRSTKLEDSAMYFCASSGATAYEQYFGPGTRLTVT.

The genes are TRBV7-3 and TRBJ2-1, with 15 nucleotides matching TRBD2. Germline V gene sequence: CDR1 SGHTA, CDR2 FQGTGA. The ends lost 2 bases at V and 7 bases at J; junction bases unmatched: 0. The CDR3 has 15 amino acids. The CDR3 region is CASSLGLAGGNEQFF. CDR3 in DNA: TGTGCCAGCAGCTTAGGACTAGCGGGGGGGAATGAGCAGTTCTTC.